These 22 T cell receptor beta chains were sequenced from one sample in a study of cytomegalovirus exposure and HLA in healthy donors. The PCR had 60 Vbeta and 13 Jbeta primers. Produced via immunoSEQ multiplex PCR; TCRdb's table is partial and in-frame only. The top ten clones hold over 1.5% of a sample with around 150,000 clones, approximately 70% of them seen once. Material for sequencing was PBMCs. The receptors stem from a human donor in good health.

J is TRBJ2-7 and V is TRBV4-1; perhaps TRBD1 as D (5 bases). V was shortened by 1 base and J by 5 bases, with 6 bases between the two germline ends. The CDR3 runs 12 residues. Germline-derived CDR1 and CDR2 are MGHRA and YSYEKL. This CDR3 reads CASSQGGHEQYF. The DNA for the CDR3 is TGCGCCAGCAGCCAAGGGGGCCACGAGCAGTACTTC.

The chain links TRBV5-4 to TRBJ1-4, with 8 bases matching TRBD1. The junction had 4 bases not matched to a gene; V was cut back by 3 bases and J by 3 bases. The CDR3 totals 15 residues. The V gene's germline CDR1 is SGHNT and CDR2 YYREEE (reference sequence). The CDR3 is CASSWQGAANEKLFF. CDR3 sequence (DNA): TGTGCCAGCAGCTGGCAGGGGGCGGCTAATGAAAAACTGTTTTTT.

V is TRBV9 and J is TRBJ1-1; D possibly corresponds to TRBD1 (6 bases). CDR1 and CDR2 from the germline V gene are SGDLS and YYNGEE. This CDR3 is built from 15 residues. V dropped 6 bases and J dropped 1 base, with 16 bases sitting between them. The CDR3 reads CASNSWEGGNTEAFF. CDR3 DNA sequence: TGTGCCAGCAACTCTTGGGAGGGGGGGAACACTGAAGCTTTCTTT.

The table lists this clone with a few counts. The genes are TRBV7-2 and TRBJ1-1; TRBD1 matches 7 bases. Germline CDR1 SGHTA, CDR2 FQGNSA. The CDR3 extends over 15 amino acids. V shed 1 base, J shed 1 base, and the junction held 3 bases outside the gene matches. CDR3 loop: CASSLGGTANTEAFF. The CDR3 DNA is TGTGCCAGCAGCTTAGGCGGGACAGCGAACACTGAAGCTTTCTTT.

The genes are TRBV7-2 and TRBJ2-5; D gene unclear. Germline V lookup: CDR1 SGHTA, CDR2 FQGNSA. The CDR3 has 11 residues. Trimming stripped 1 base from V and 6 bases from J, with 3 bases between. For the CDR3, the DNA is TGTGCCAGCAGCTTAGGGCAGACCCAGTACTTC. Its translation is CASSLGQTQYF.

The CDR3 region has the DNA TGTGCCAGCTCAGGGCAGGCAAGCAATCAGCCCCAGCATTTT. It translates to CASSGQASNQPQHF. The chain combines TRBV18 with TRBJ1-5; D not certain. CDR1 and CDR2 (germline): KGHSH, LQKENI. V was trimmed by 5 bases and J by 1 base, leaving 9 bases between them. CDR3 length: 14 amino acids. The variable domain in full, completed from reference TRBV18 and TRBJ1-5, reads NAGVMQNPRHLVRRRGQEARLRCSPMKGHSHVYWYRQLPEEGLKFMVYLQKENIIDESGMPKERFSAEFPKEGPSILRIQQVVRGDSAAYFCASSGQASNQPQHFGDGTRLSIL.

This clone was counted a few times. The chain uses TRBV6-1 and TRBJ1-2, with 7 bases that match TRBD1. Germline CDR1 is MNHNS and CDR2 is SASEGT. J was trimmed by 8 bases and V by 3 bases; bases with no gene match: 9. The CDR3 length is 14 residues. The CDR3 DNA reads TGTGCCAGCAGTGAGAGGGGGCAAGGTCAGGGCTACACCTTC. It yields the protein CASSERGQGQGYTF.

This chain uses TRBV20-1 with TRBJ2-5; D remains unclear. With 5 bases removed from V and 5 bases from J, the gap between germline ends came to 9 bases. This CDR3 region has 11 residues. The V gene's germline CDR1 is DFQATT and CDR2 SNEGSKA (reference sequence). In DNA, the CDR3 is TGCAGTGCTCCTCTGCAGGAGACCCAGTACTTC. This sequence encodes CSAPLQETQYF.

This sequence joins TRBV18 and TRBJ2-2; TRBD1 aligns across 7 bases. Germline CDR1 is KGHSH and CDR2 is LQKENI. This CDR3 has 15 amino acids. V lost 2 bases to trimming and J lost 6 bases; unmatched junction nucleotides: 6. DNA of the CDR3: TGTGCCAGCTCACCATCCAGGGGGTACCCCGGGGAGCTGTTTTTT. The encoded protein is CASSPSRGYPGELFF.

This chain connects TRBV19 to TRBJ1-3; D is ambiguous. Between the trimmed V and J ends, which lost 3 bases and 2 bases, there was a span of 5 bases. The CDR3 sequence is 13 residues long. The germline CDR1 and CDR2 sequences are LNHDA and SQIVND (reference sequence). The CDR3 region is CASSIGAGNTIYF. CDR3 in DNA: TGTGCCAGTAGTATCGGGGCTGGAAACACCATATATTTT. The entire variable domain, with the rest obtained from reference TRBV19 and TRBJ1-3, is as follows: DGGITQSPKYLFRKEGQNVTLSCEQNLNHDAMYWYRQDPGQGLRLIYYSQIVNDFQKGDIAEGYSVSREKKESFPLTVTSAQKNPTAFYLCASSIGAGNTIYFGEGSWLTVV.

The chain couples TRBV14 to TRBJ2-1; 10 bases agree with TRBD2. The germline V gene has CDR1 SGHDN and CDR2 FVKESK. The CDR3 is made up of 15 amino acids. Trimming took 4 bases from V and 8 from J; bases not matched to a gene: 8. In DNA, the CDR3 is TGTGCCAGCAGCCCCCGGGCTAGCGGGAGAGATGAGCAGTTCTTC. Amino acid sequence: CASSPRASGRDEQFF.

The chain combines TRBV28 with TRBJ1-5; a weak D match, TRBD1 (5 bases). In germline, CDR1 is MDHEN, CDR2 SYDVKM. Trimming shortened V by 10 bases and J by 9 bases, and 16 bases separated the two germline ends. CDR3 length equals 12 residues. The CDR3: CATATVSRPQHF. The CDR3 bases are TGTGCCACCGCGACAGTTTCTCGGCCCCAGCATTTT.

CDR3 sequence: CASSVFGQGVTGELFF. The CDR3 region has the DNA TGCGCCAGCAGCGTGTTCGGACAGGGGGTCACCGGGGAGCTGTTTTTT. The V and J genes are TRBV4-1 and TRBJ2-2, with 10 bases aligning to TRBD1. The germline gives CDR1 MGHRA, CDR2 YSYEKL. The CDR3 consists of 16 residues. V lost 5 bases and J lost 4; bases outside the gene matches: 7.

V usage is TRBV18 and J usage is TRBJ2-7, with D tentatively TRBD2 (6 bases). The V end lost 2 bases, the J end lost 6 bases, and 17 bases lay between the germline ends. The V gene's germline CDR1 is KGHSH and CDR2 LQKENI. The CDR3 totals 15 residues. CDR3 in DNA: TGTGCCAGCTCACCATCTGGGGGAGGCGGGCGCGAGCAGTACTTC. Translating gives CASSPSGGGGREQYF.

The rearrangement uses TRBV6-5 and TRBJ2-3, with D possibly matching TRBD2 (5 bases). Germline values: CDR1 MNHEY, CDR2 SVGAGI. The CDR3 consists of 14 residues. The V end lost 7 bases, the J end lost 1 base, and 12 bases lay between the germline ends. The CDR3 loop is CASTRGFGTDTQYF. CDR3 coding DNA: TGTGCCAGCACCAGAGGGTTCGGCACAGATACGCAGTATTTT.

This sequence joins TRBV5-1 and TRBJ2-7; a weak D match, TRBD1 (5 bases). Between the trimmed V and J ends, which lost 0 bases and 9 bases, there was a span of 13 bases. Looked up from germline, CDR1 is SGHRS and CDR2 is YFSETQ. The CDR3 has 13 amino acids. The CDR3 DNA reads as TGCGCCAGCAGCTTGGGTGAGCGCCAGGGGCAGTACTTC. It translates to CASSLGERQGQYF.

The V and J genes are TRBV11-1 and TRBJ2-5, with D tentatively TRBD2 (5 bases). With 1 base removed from V and 6 bases from J, the gap between germline ends came to 18 bases. This CDR3 is built from 16 residues. Germline assignment: CDR1 SGHAT and CDR2 FQDESV (reference sequence). CDR3 sequence (DNA): TGTGCCAGCAGCTTAGAGGTGGACCCCCCCGGGAAGACCCAGTACTTC. This codes for CASSLEVDPPGKTQYF. Full variable domain (missing parts from reference TRBV11-1 and TRBJ2-5): EAEVAQSPRYKITEKSQAVAFWCDPISGHATLYWYRQILGQGPELLVQFQDESVVDDSQLPKDRFSAERLKGVDSTLKIQPAELGDSAMYLCASSLEVDPPGKTQYFGPGTRLLVL.

The rearrangement uses TRBV6-6 and TRBJ1-3, with a possible D match to TRBD1 (5 bases). V shed 2 bases and J shed 4 bases, with 15 bases lying between them. CDR3 length: 16 residues. Per the germline V gene, CDR1 is MNHNY and CDR2 is SVGAGI (reference sequence). The DNA of the CDR3 is TGTGCCAGCAGTTACGGGGTCGGTAGGGGCGGAAACACCATATATTTT. As protein: CASSYGVGRGGNTIYF.

The V call is TRBV7-8, the J call TRBJ1-2; 8 bases agree with TRBD1. The length of the CDR3 is 17 residues. Trimming at V came to 0 bases and at J to 2 bases, leaving 8 bases not matched to a gene. CDR1 and CDR2 from the germline V gene are SGHVS and FQNEAQ. The DNA for the CDR3 is TGTGCCAGCAGCTTAGCTTCTCAGGGGGCGTCGAACTATGGCTACACCTTC. Its protein product is CASSLASQGASNYGYTF.

V usage is TRBV28 and J usage is TRBJ1-2, with D maybe TRBD1 (5 bases). Germline V CDR1 and CDR2: MDHEN, SYDVKM. The V and J ends lost 4 bases and 5 bases respectively, with 8 bases between them. The length of the CDR3 is 12 residues. CDR3 protein: CASSSSGYGYTF. CDR3 coding DNA: TGTGCCAGCAGTTCGTCAGGGTATGGCTACACCTTC.

This chain links TRBV6-5 with TRBJ2-5; possible D gene TRBD1, 6 bases. The J call may be mistaken, given a closer DNA end match to TRBJ2-7. This CDR3 contains 15 residues. Looked up from germline, CDR1 is MNHEY and CDR2 is SVGAGI. CDR3 coding DNA: TGTGCCAGCAGTTACGTAGGGGGTGACTCCTACGAGCAGTACTTC. Protein product: CASSYVGGDSYEQYF.

The chain joins TRBV25-1 to TRBJ2-5, with 7 bases lining up with TRBD1. The germline V gene has CDR1 MGHDK and CDR2 SYGVNS. This CDR3 has 14 amino acids. Trimming cost V 0 bases and J 11 bases; bases outside gene matches: 9. Written as DNA, the CDR3 is TGTGCCAGCAGTGAATATTGGGACAGAGGTGGGCAGTACTTC. Translated, it gives CASSEYWDRGGQYF.